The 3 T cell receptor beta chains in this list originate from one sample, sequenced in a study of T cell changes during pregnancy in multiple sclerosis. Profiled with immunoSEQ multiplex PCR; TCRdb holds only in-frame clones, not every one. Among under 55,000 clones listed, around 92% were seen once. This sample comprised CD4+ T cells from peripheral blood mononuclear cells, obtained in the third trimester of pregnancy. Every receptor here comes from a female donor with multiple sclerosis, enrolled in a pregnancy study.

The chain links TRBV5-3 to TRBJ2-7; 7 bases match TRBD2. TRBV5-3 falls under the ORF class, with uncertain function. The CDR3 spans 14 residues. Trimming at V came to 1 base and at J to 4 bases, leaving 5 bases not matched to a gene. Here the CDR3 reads CARSLFPGGYEQYF. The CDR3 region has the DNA TGTGCCAGAAGCTTGTTTCCGGGGGGTTACGAGCAGTACTTC.

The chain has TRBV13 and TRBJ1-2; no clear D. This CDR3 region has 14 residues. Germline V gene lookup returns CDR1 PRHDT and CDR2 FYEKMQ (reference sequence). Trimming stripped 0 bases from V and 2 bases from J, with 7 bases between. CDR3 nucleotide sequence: TGTGCCAGCAGCTTAGGGCGGGAGAACTATGGCTACACCTTC. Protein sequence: CASSLGRENYGYTF.

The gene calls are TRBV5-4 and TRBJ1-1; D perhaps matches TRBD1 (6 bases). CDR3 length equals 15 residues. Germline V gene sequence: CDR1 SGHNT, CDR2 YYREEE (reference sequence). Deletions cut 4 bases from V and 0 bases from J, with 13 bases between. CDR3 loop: CASSPEGHMNTEAFF. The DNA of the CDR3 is TGTGCCAGCAGCCCAGAGGGACATATGAACACTGAAGCTTTCTTT.